These T cell receptor beta chains were read from a single sample in a study of T-cell reconstitution after alpha-beta-depleted transplantation in children. From the PCR reads, TCRdb called clonotypes with MiXCR, one entry per CDR3 protein. The sample consists of over 150,000 distinct CDR3 sequences, around 6.8% of them appearing once. The sequencing used PBMCs from the stem cell graft donor, collected from the stem cell graft. Receptors were obtained from a human donor who donated a stem cell graft to a child with Wiskott-Aldrich syndrome. The CDR3 runs from the conserved cysteine through the conserved F or W. Fields, in order: J gene, D gene, V gene, clone size, CDR3 protein, CDR3 DNA. A D gene is named only where the DNA matches it firmly. Expanded clones get a size class; other rows say once, few or many, or leave the size out.

>TRBJ2-7|.|TRBV6-5|many
CASSLDSLIYEQYF
TGTGCCAGCAGTTTGGACAGTCTTATCTACGAGCAGTACTTC
>TRBJ2-1|.|TRBV25-1|many
CASSEQINEQFF
TGTGCCAGCAGTGAACAAATAAATGAGCAGTTCTTC
>TRBJ1-1|.|TRBV12-3/TRBV12-4|many
CASRIVGGTEAFF
TGTGCCAGCCGAATTGTCGGGGGAACTGAAGCTTTCTTT
>TRBJ2-7|TRBD2|TRBV6-5|many
CASSYSLSGGPEQYF
TGTGCCAGCAGTTACTCCCTGAGCGGGGGGCCCGAGCAGTACTTC
>TRBJ2-6|.|TRBV30|.
CAWSAPRQVSGANVLTF
TGTGCCTGGAGTGCCCCCCGCCAGGTCTCTGGGGCCAACGTCCTGACTTTC
>TRBJ2-7|TRBD1|TRBV6-5|many
CASSYSTGQVTYEQYF
TGTGCCAGCAGTTACTCGACGGGACAGGTGACCTACGAGCAGTACTTC
>TRBJ2-2|TRBD1|TRBV20-1|many
CSARTGNTNTGELFF
TGCAGTGCTCGGACAGGGAACACGAACACCGGGGAGCTGTTTTTT
>TRBJ2-3|TRBD2|TRBV20-1|many
CSATIAGPASQYF
TGCAGTGCTACTATAGCGGGGCCCGCTTCGCAGTATTTT
>TRBJ2-7|.|TRBV5-1|.
CASSLPGNYEQYF
TGCGCCAGCAGCTTGCCGGGGAACTACGAGCAGTACTTC
>TRBJ2-3|.|TRBV20-1|many
CSASSWGTTDTQYF
TGCAGTGCGAGTAGCTGGGGGACCACAGATACGCAGTATTTT
>TRBJ2-7|.|TRBV11-2|many
CASSLTVPAYEQYF
TGTGCCAGCAGCTTAACAGTACCGGCCTACGAGCAGTACTTC
>TRBJ2-7|TRBD2|TRBV20-1|many
CSAQGTSGIEQYF
TGCAGTGCCCAAGGGACTAGCGGGATCGAGCAGTACTTC
>TRBJ1-3|.|TRBV7-9|.
CASSPSRGGLSGNTIYF
TGTGCCAGCAGCCCATCGAGGGGGGGACTCTCTGGAAACACCATATATTTT
>TRBJ2-1|.|TRBV20-1|many
CSASWRASYNEQFF
TGCAGTGCGAGTTGGCGGGCTTCCTACAATGAGCAGTTCTTC
>TRBJ2-1|.|TRBV20-1|many
CSAKAGVYNEQFF
TGCAGTGCTAAAGCCGGGGTCTACAATGAGCAGTTCTTC
>TRBJ1-1|.|TRBV21-1|many
CASSKVSGKNTEAFF
TGTGCCAGCAGCAAAGTGTCGGGGAAGAACACTGAAGCTTTCTTT
>TRBJ2-2|.|TRBV29-1|many
CSAGGGAGTGELFF
TGCAGCGCTGGAGGGGGCGCCGGCACCGGGGAGCTGTTTTTT
>TRBJ2-7|TRBD2|TRBV30|few
CAWSEGLAGSYEQYF
TGTGCCTGGAGTGAAGGACTAGCGGGTTCCTACGAGCAGTACTTC
>TRBJ1-2|.|TRBV6-2/TRBV6-3|many
CASSLIQGGPAGYTF
TGTGCCAGCAGTTTAATACAAGGGGGACCAGCTGGCTACACCTTC
>TRBJ1-2|.|TRBV3-1|.
CASSQVRSIGYTF
TGTGCCAGCAGCCAAGTACGGTCAATTGGCTACACCTTC
>TRBJ2-1|.|TRBV6-5|many
CASSSDSLRHEQFF
TGTGCCAGCAGTTCCGACTCCCTGAGGCATGAGCAGTTCTTC
>TRBJ2-2|.|TRBV5-5|few
CASSTGTPLSNTGELFF
TGTGCCAGCAGCACCGGGACACCCCTCTCGAACACCGGGGAGCTGTTTTTT
>TRBJ2-1|TRBD2|TRBV5-1|many
CASSFNLGLAGIYNEQFF
TGCGCCAGCAGCTTTAATTTAGGGCTAGCGGGCATTTACAATGAGCAGTTCTTC
>TRBJ1-2|.|TRBV12-3/TRBV12-4|many
CASSLFDSRYGYTF
TGTGCCAGCAGTTTGTTCGACAGTCGCTATGGCTACACCTTC
>TRBJ1-1|.|TRBV20-1|many
CSATIQGRGTEAFF
TGCAGTGCAACAATACAGGGTAGAGGGACTGAAGCTTTCTTT
>TRBJ1-6|TRBD1|TRBV20-1|many
CSAGDSRSPLHF
TGCAGTGCAGGGGACAGCCGCTCACCCCTCCACTTT
>TRBJ2-2|TRBD2|TRBV6-5|many
CASSSPRGGNTGELFF
TGTGCCAGCAGTTCCCCCCGCGGGGGGAACACCGGGGAGCTGTTTTTT
>TRBJ2-1|.|TRBV4-2|few
CASREAEGLVGEQFF
TGTGCCAGCAGGGAAGCGGAGGGGCTTGTGGGTGAGCAGTTCTTC
>TRBJ2-7|.|TRBV29-1|many
CSVGGLGPSYEQYF
TGCAGCGTTGGTGGGTTAGGTCCCTCCTACGAGCAGTACTTC
>TRBJ2-3|.|TRBV12-3/TRBV12-4|many
CASSLEGADTQYF
TGTGCCAGCAGTTTAGAGGGGGCAGATACGCAGTATTTT
>TRBJ2-7|.|TRBV6-2/TRBV6-3|many
CASSGRTYEQYF
TGTGCCAGCAGTGGCAGAACCTACGAGCAGTACTTC
>TRBJ2-5|TRBD1|TRBV12-3/TRBV12-4|few
CASSSDRVETQYF
TGTGCCAGCAGCTCGGACAGGGTAGAGACCCAGTACTTC
>TRBJ2-5|.|TRBV3-1|few
CASSQVESAGYRETQYF
TGTGCCAGCAGCCAAGTAGAGTCGGCAGGGTACCGGGAGACCCAGTACTTC
>TRBJ2-2|.|TRBV20-1|few
CCARDRRQVGNTGELFF
TGCTGTGCTAGAGATAGGAGACAGGTTGGGAACACCGGGGAGCTGTTTTTT
>TRBJ1-6|TRBD1|TRBV20-1|.
CSARRRTGAGNSPLHF
TGCAGTGCTAGACGTCGGACAGGGGCAGGTAATTCACCCCTCCACTTT
>TRBJ2-3|.|TRBV5-1|many
CASISYGRTTDTQYF
TGCGCCAGCATTTCTTATGGCAGAACCACAGATACGCAGTATTTT
>TRBJ2-1|TRBD2|TRBV6-5|many
CASSSRLAGGVPVYNEQFF
TGTGCCAGCAGTTCCCGACTAGCGGGAGGGGTCCCTGTATACAATGAGCAGTTCTTC
>TRBJ1-5|.|TRBV10-3|many
CAISESGKWNQPQHF
TGTGCCATCAGTGAGTCTGGGAAGTGGAATCAGCCCCAGCATTTT
>TRBJ2-1|.|TRBV7-2|.
CASSLAEGWGYNEQFF
TGTGCCAGCAGCTTAGCAGAAGGATGGGGATACAATGAGCAGTTCTTC
>TRBJ1-2|.|TRBV28|many
CASSSNYGYTF
TGTGCCAGCAGTTCCAACTATGGCTACACCTTC
>TRBJ1-3|TRBD1|TRBV28|many
CASRTGTGGRNTIYF
TGTGCCAGCAGAACCGGGACAGGGGGGCGAAACACCATATATTTT
>TRBJ2-4|.|TRBV11-2|many
CASSPISRNIQYF
TGTGCCAGCAGCCCCATCTCGAGGAACATTCAGTACTTC
>TRBJ2-7|.|TRBV5-1|many
CASSFFQTPTYEQYF
TGCGCCAGCAGCTTCTTTCAGACGCCTACCTACGAGCAGTACTTC
>TRBJ1-1|.|TRBV20-1|many
CSARVGVNTEAFF
TGCAGTGCTAGAGTTGGGGTGAACACTGAAGCTTTCTTT
>TRBJ2-1|.|TRBV4-2|.
CASSQGQWGNIEQFF
TGTGCCAGCAGCCAAGGCCAGTGGGGTAATATTGAGCAGTTCTTC
>TRBJ1-1|.|TRBV27|many
CASSRKILTILNTEAFF
TGTGCCAGCAGCCGCAAGATCCTCACGATCCTGAACACTGAAGCTTTCTTT
>TRBJ2-1|TRBD1|TRBV7-9|many
CASSLSRDRAFYNEQFF
TGTGCCAGCAGCTTGTCACGGGACAGGGCATTCTACAATGAGCAGTTCTTC
>TRBJ2-1|.|TRBV18|few
CASSPTRTYNEQFF
TGTGCCAGCTCACCAACGAGGACCTACAATGAGCAGTTCTTC
>TRBJ1-4|.|TRBV12-3/TRBV12-4|many
CASSFEGRSNEKLFF
TGTGCCAGCAGTTTCGAGGGAAGGTCAAATGAAAAACTGTTTTTT
>TRBJ1-2|.|TRBV27|many
CASSAGALGYTF
TGTGCCAGCAGTGCTGGGGCGTTGGGCTACACCTTC
>TRBJ2-7|.|TRBV6-5|many
CASKASTSSYEQYF
TGTGCCAGCAAGGCCAGCACTAGCTCCTACGAGCAGTACTTC
>TRBJ2-4|.|TRBV4-1|many
CASSQEVHGKPQNIQYF
TGCGCCAGCAGCCAAGAGGTGCACGGAAAACCCCAAAACATTCAGTACTTC
>TRBJ1-2|.|TRBV29-1|many
CGGGITGGYTF
TGCGGGGGGGGAATCACCGGTGGCTACACCTTC
>TRBJ1-4|.|TRBV10-3|many
CASSHPATNEKLFF
TGTGCCTCGTCTCATCCGGCAACTAATGAAAAACTGTTTTTT
>TRBJ1-2|.|TRBV6-1|many
CASSKTRARVYGYTF
TGTGCCAGCAGTAAAACACGGGCGCGGGTCTATGGCTACACCTTC
>TRBJ1-1|.|TRBV6-5|many
CASSQEVYTEAFF
TGTGCCAGCAGTCAGGAGGTATACACTGAAGCTTTCTTT